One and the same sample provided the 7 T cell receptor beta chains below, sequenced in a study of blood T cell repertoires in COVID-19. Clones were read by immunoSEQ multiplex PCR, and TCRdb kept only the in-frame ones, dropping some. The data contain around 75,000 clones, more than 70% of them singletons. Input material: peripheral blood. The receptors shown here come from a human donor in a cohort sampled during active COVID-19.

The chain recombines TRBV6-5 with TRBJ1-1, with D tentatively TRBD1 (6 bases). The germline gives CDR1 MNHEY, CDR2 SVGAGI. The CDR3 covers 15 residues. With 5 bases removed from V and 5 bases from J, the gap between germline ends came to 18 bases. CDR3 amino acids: CASSPRGGARTEAFF. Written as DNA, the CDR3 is TGTGCCAGCAGTCCGCGGGGGGGGGCGAGGACTGAAGCTTTCTTT.

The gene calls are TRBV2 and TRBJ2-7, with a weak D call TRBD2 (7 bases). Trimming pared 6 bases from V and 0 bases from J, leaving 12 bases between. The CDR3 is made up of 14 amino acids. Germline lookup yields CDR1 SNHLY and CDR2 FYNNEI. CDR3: CASRAGEGSYEQYV. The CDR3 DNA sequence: TGTGCCAGCAGGGCAGGGGAGGGCTCCTACGAGCAGTACGTC.

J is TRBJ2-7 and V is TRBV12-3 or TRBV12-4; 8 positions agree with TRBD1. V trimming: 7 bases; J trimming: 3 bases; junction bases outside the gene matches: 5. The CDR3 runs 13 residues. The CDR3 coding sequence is TGTGCCAGCACACCGGGACAGGTCTACGAGCAGTACTTC. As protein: CASTPGQVYEQYF.

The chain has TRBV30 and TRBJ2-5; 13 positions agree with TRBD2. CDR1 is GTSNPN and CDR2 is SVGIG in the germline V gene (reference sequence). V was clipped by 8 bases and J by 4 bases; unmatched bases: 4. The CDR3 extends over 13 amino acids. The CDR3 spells CAGTSGNGETQYF. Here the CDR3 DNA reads TGTGCCGGGACTAGCGGGAATGGAGAGACCCAGTACTTC.

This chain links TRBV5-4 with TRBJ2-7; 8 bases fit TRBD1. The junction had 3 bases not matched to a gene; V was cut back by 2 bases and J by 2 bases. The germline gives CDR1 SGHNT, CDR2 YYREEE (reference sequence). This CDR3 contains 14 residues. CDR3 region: CASSLGTGAYEQYF. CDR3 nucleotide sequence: TGTGCCAGCAGCTTAGGGACAGGTGCCTACGAGCAGTACTTC.

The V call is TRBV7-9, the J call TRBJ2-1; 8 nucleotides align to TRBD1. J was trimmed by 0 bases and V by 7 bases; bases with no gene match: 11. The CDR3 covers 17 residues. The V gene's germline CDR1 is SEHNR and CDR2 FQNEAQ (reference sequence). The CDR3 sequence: CASTITGGYGSYNEQFF. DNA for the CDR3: TGTGCCAGCACTATCACAGGGGGTTACGGCTCCTACAATGAGCAGTTCTTC.

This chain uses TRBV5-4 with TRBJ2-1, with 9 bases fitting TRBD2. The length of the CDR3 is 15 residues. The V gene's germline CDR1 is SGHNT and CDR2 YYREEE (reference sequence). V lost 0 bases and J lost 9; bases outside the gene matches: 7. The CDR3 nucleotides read TGTGCCAGCAGCTTGGAGGGCGGGAGGGCCGTTGAGCAGTTCTTC. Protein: CASSLEGGRAVEQFF.